The rows below give T cell receptor beta chains drawn from one sample of a study of blood T cell repertoires in COVID-19. Repertoires were generated with immunoSEQ multiplex PCR, while TCRdb's copy carries only in-frame clones and drops some. The sample contains about 150,000 clones, around 76% of which appear only once. Sequencing was done on a sample of peripheral blood. These receptors all come from a man in his sixties with acute or convalescent COVID-19. The CDR3 runs from the conserved cysteine through the conserved F or W. The order of the fields is clone size, J gene, D gene, V gene, CDR3 protein, CDR3 DNA. The D gene is left open where the match is weak. Expanded clones get a size class; other rows say once, few or many, or leave the size out.

clone size: NA; J gene: TRBJ2-3; D gene: TRBD2; V gene: TRBV5-1; CDR3 protein: CASSYTSGRTDTQYF; CDR3 DNA: TGCGCCAGCAGCTATACTAGCGGGAGGACAGATACGCAGTATTTT
clone size: NA; J gene: TRBJ2-1; D gene: NA; V gene: TRBV7-3; CDR3 protein: CASSLSTAYNEQFF; CDR3 DNA: TGTGCCAGCAGCTTGTCGACAGCCTACAATGAGCAGTTCTTC
clone size: NA; J gene: TRBJ2-1; D gene: TRBD1; V gene: TRBV19; CDR3 protein: CASSPGTGVPYNEQFF; CDR3 DNA: TGTGCCAGTAGTCCAGGGACAGGGGTCCCCTACAATGAGCAGTTCTTC
clone size: NA; J gene: TRBJ2-7; D gene: TRBD2; V gene: TRBV4-1; CDR3 protein: CASSQGIAGAYEQYF; CDR3 DNA: TGCGCCAGCAGCCAAGGGATAGCGGGTGCCTACGAGCAGTACTTC
clone size: NA; J gene: TRBJ2-5; D gene: NA; V gene: TRBV12-2; CDR3 protein: CASRLETGHQETQYF; CDR3 DNA: TGTGCAAGTCGCTTAGAGACAGGGCACCAAGAGACCCAGTACTTC
clone size: NA; J gene: TRBJ1-5; D gene: TRBD1; V gene: TRBV6-5; CDR3 protein: CASRQGDRQPQHF; CDR3 DNA: TGTGCCAGCAGACAGGGGGATCGTCAGCCCCAGCATTTT
clone size: once; J gene: TRBJ2-5; D gene: TRBD2; V gene: TRBV7-2; CDR3 protein: CASSPSRTSGSGQETQYF; CDR3 DNA: TGTGCCAGCAGCCCTAGCAGGACTAGCGGGAGCGGTCAAGAGACCCAGTACTTC
clone size: NA; J gene: TRBJ2-2; D gene: TRBD2; V gene: TRBV5-1; CDR3 protein: CASSLSPGGPGELFF; CDR3 DNA: TGCGCCAGCAGCTTGTCCCCGGGGGGTCCCGGGGAGCTGTTTTTT
clone size: few; J gene: TRBJ2-1; D gene: TRBD2; V gene: TRBV4-1; CDR3 protein: CASSQDRGGRGVNEQFF; CDR3 DNA: TGCGCCAGCAGCCAAGATCGTGGCGGGAGAGGGGTCAATGAGCAGTTCTTC
clone size: NA; J gene: TRBJ1-5; D gene: TRBD1; V gene: TRBV19; CDR3 protein: CASSSAGTGGWQPQHF; CDR3 DNA: TGTGCCAGTAGTTCAGCCGGGACAGGGGGCTGGCAGCCCCAGCATTTT
clone size: few; J gene: TRBJ1-5; D gene: TRBD1; V gene: TRBV19; CDR3 protein: CASSHGQGWDQPQHF; CDR3 DNA: TGTGCCAGTAGTCACGGACAGGGGTGGGATCAGCCCCAGCATTTT
clone size: NA; J gene: TRBJ2-1; D gene: NA; V gene: TRBV5-6; CDR3 protein: CASSLGDSFEQFF; CDR3 DNA: TGTGCCAGCAGCTTGGGAGACAGCTTTGAGCAGTTCTTC
clone size: few; J gene: TRBJ2-2; D gene: NA; V gene: TRBV19; CDR3 protein: CASSTLLRSNTGELFF; CDR3 DNA: TGTGCCAGTAGTACTTTACTACGCTCGAACACCGGGGAGCTGTTTTTT
clone size: NA; J gene: TRBJ2-1; D gene: TRBD1; V gene: TRBV5-1; CDR3 protein: CASSPGTGIRDEQFF; CDR3 DNA: TGCGCCAGCAGCCCTGGGACAGGGATAAGAGATGAGCAGTTCTTC
clone size: NA; J gene: TRBJ2-7; D gene: TRBD1; V gene: TRBV27; CDR3 protein: CASSPLSGQGTWEQYF; CDR3 DNA: TGTGCCAGCAGTCCCTTATCTGGACAGGGGACGTGGGAGCAGTACTTC
clone size: NA; J gene: TRBJ2-7; D gene: TRBD1; V gene: TRBV6-5; CDR3 protein: CASSSGTGGEQYF; CDR3 DNA: TGTGCCAGCAGCTCCGGGACAGGGGGAGAGCAGTACTTC
clone size: NA; J gene: TRBJ2-5; D gene: TRBD1; V gene: TRBV5-6; CDR3 protein: CASSRDRQETQYF; CDR3 DNA: TGTGCCAGCAGCCGGGACAGGCAAGAGACCCAGTACTTC
clone size: NA; J gene: TRBJ2-2; D gene: TRBD1; V gene: TRBV11-2; CDR3 protein: CASSEDRDTGELFF; CDR3 DNA: TGTGCCAGCAGCGAAGACAGGGACACCGGGGAGCTGTTTTTT
clone size: NA; J gene: TRBJ2-2; D gene: NA; V gene: TRBV16; CDR3 protein: CASRISAGELFF; CDR3 DNA: TGTGCCAGCAGAATTAGTGCCGGGGAGCTGTTTTTT
clone size: once; J gene: TRBJ2-1; D gene: NA; V gene: TRBV5-4; CDR3 protein: CASSLGGRGQREQFF; CDR3 DNA: TGTGCCAGCAGCTTGGGAGGGAGAGGTCAAAGGGAGCAGTTCTTC
clone size: NA; J gene: TRBJ1-1; D gene: TRBD1; V gene: TRBV28; CDR3 protein: CASGKTGGTEAFF; CDR3 DNA: TGTGCCAGTGGGAAGACAGGGGGCACTGAAGCTTTCTTT
clone size: NA; J gene: TRBJ2-1; D gene: NA; V gene: TRBV5-1; CDR3 protein: CASSFSGSYNEQFF; CDR3 DNA: TGCGCCAGCAGCTTCAGTGGCTCCTACAATGAGCAGTTCTTC
clone size: many; J gene: TRBJ2-3; D gene: TRBD2; V gene: TRBV5-1; CDR3 protein: CASSLLAGAEADTQYF; CDR3 DNA: TGCGCCAGCAGCTTGCTAGCGGGAGCGGAGGCAGATACGCAGTATTTT
clone size: few; J gene: TRBJ2-1; D gene: NA; V gene: TRBV5-1; CDR3 protein: CASTLDNEQFF; CDR3 DNA: TGCGCCAGCACCCTTGACAATGAGCAGTTCTTC
clone size: NA; J gene: TRBJ2-7; D gene: TRBD2; V gene: TRBV29-1; CDR3 protein: CSVNGLAGAYEQYF; CDR3 DNA: TGCAGCGTTAACGGACTAGCGGGGGCCTACGAGCAGTACTTC
clone size: NA; J gene: TRBJ2-5; D gene: NA; V gene: TRBV6-5; CDR3 protein: CASSFDRYQETQYF; CDR3 DNA: TGTGCCAGCAGTTTCGACAGGTACCAAGAGACCCAGTACTTC
clone size: NA; J gene: TRBJ2-3; D gene: TRBD1; V gene: TRBV6-5; CDR3 protein: CASTPGQGALDTQYF; CDR3 DNA: TGTGCCAGCACCCCTGGACAGGGGGCTTTAGATACGCAGTATTTT
clone size: NA; J gene: TRBJ1-1; D gene: TRBD1; V gene: TRBV5-4; CDR3 protein: CASSTPGTGGEYTEAFF; CDR3 DNA: TGTGCCAGCAGCACCCCTGGGACAGGGGGCGAGTACACTGAAGCTTTCTTT
clone size: NA; J gene: TRBJ2-7; D gene: TRBD2; V gene: TRBV7-9; CDR3 protein: CASSFSSGFAYEQYF; CDR3 DNA: TGTGCCAGCAGCTTTTCTAGCGGGTTCGCCTACGAGCAGTACTTC
clone size: NA; J gene: TRBJ2-3; D gene: TRBD2; V gene: TRBV10-3; CDR3 protein: CAIRTSLVTDTQYF; CDR3 DNA: TGTGCCATCAGGACTAGCTTGGTCACAGATACGCAGTATTTT
clone size: NA; J gene: TRBJ2-5; D gene: NA; V gene: TRBV6-5; CDR3 protein: CASSYRVSWPQETQYF; CDR3 DNA: TGTGCCAGCAGTTACCGGGTCAGCTGGCCCCAAGAGACCCAGTACTTC
clone size: NA; J gene: TRBJ1-1; D gene: TRBD1; V gene: TRBV30; CDR3 protein: CAWKGQGGLMNTEAFF; CDR3 DNA: TGTGCCTGGAAAGGACAGGGGGGACTTATGAACACTGAAGCTTTCTTT
clone size: once; J gene: TRBJ1-4; D gene: TRBD1; V gene: TRBV18; CDR3 protein: CASSPRGTGATNEKLFF; CDR3 DNA: TGTGCCAGCTCACCCAGGGGGACTGGAGCAACTAATGAAAAACTGTTTTTT
clone size: NA; J gene: TRBJ2-1; D gene: NA; V gene: TRBV7-8; CDR3 protein: CASSLSHRNNEQFF; CDR3 DNA: TGTGCCAGCAGCTTATCACACAGGAACAATGAGCAGTTCTTC
clone size: NA; J gene: TRBJ2-3; D gene: NA; V gene: TRBV7-3; CDR3 protein: CASSRHRDTDTQYF; CDR3 DNA: TGTGCCAGCAGCCGTCACCGGGACACAGATACGCAGTATTTT
clone size: NA; J gene: TRBJ2-7; D gene: NA; V gene: TRBV2; CDR3 protein: CASSEGSSYEQYF; CDR3 DNA: TGTGCCAGCAGTGAAGGCAGTTCCTACGAGCAGTACTTC
clone size: once; J gene: TRBJ2-1; D gene: TRBD1; V gene: TRBV7-3; CDR3 protein: CASSRDGGTGGYNEQFF; CDR3 DNA: TGTGCCAGCAGCCGGGACGGGGGGACAGGGGGCTACAATGAGCAGTTCTTC
clone size: NA; J gene: TRBJ1-1; D gene: NA; V gene: TRBV9; CDR3 protein: CASSRYNRAGTEAFF; CDR3 DNA: TGTGCCAGCAGTCGTTACAACAGGGCTGGTACTGAAGCTTTCTTT
clone size: few; J gene: TRBJ2-1; D gene: NA; V gene: TRBV14; CDR3 protein: CASSQVVNEQFF; CDR3 DNA: TGTGCCAGCAGCCAAGTCGTCAATGAGCAGTTCTTC
clone size: NA; J gene: TRBJ2-1; D gene: NA; V gene: TRBV29-1; CDR3 protein: CSVEDLANTYNEQFF; CDR3 DNA: TGCAGCGTTGAAGATCTAGCGAACACCTACAATGAGCAGTTCTTC
clone size: NA; J gene: TRBJ2-3; D gene: NA; V gene: TRBV14; CDR3 protein: CASSQRGSSTSTDTQYF; CDR3 DNA: TGTGCCAGCAGCCAACGAGGATCGAGCACTAGCACAGATACGCAGTATTTT
clone size: NA; J gene: TRBJ2-1; D gene: NA; V gene: TRBV4-1; CDR3 protein: CASSQATAYNEQFF; CDR3 DNA: TGCGCCAGCAGCCAAGCGACAGCCTACAATGAGCAGTTCTTC
clone size: NA; J gene: TRBJ1-2; D gene: NA; V gene: TRBV5-5; CDR3 protein: CASSFLLSRGKSTF; CDR3 DNA: TGTGCCAGCAGCTTCCTGCTGTCCAGAGGGAAATCCACCTTC
clone size: once; J gene: TRBJ2-7; D gene: TRBD1; V gene: TRBV4-2; CDR3 protein: CASSRDSGTGGEQYF; CDR3 DNA: TGTGCCAGCAGCCGAGACTCCGGGACAGGGGGCGAGCAGTACTTC
clone size: NA; J gene: TRBJ2-1; D gene: TRBD2; V gene: TRBV27; CDR3 protein: CASSSRTSGSIHEQFF; CDR3 DNA: TGTGCCAGCAGTTCGCGGACTAGCGGGAGCATCCATGAGCAGTTCTTC
clone size: NA; J gene: TRBJ2-3; D gene: TRBD1; V gene: TRBV3-1/TRBV3-2; CDR3 protein: CASSQGQGFTDTQYF; CDR3 DNA: TGTGCCAGCAGCCAGGGACAGGGATTCACAGATACGCAGTATTTT
clone size: NA; J gene: TRBJ2-2; D gene: NA; V gene: TRBV6-1; CDR3 protein: CASSDSVRSGELFF; CDR3 DNA: TGTGCCAGCAGTGATAGTGTCAGGTCCGGGGAGCTGTTTTTT
clone size: NA; J gene: TRBJ1-2; D gene: TRBD1; V gene: TRBV20-1; CDR3 protein: CSAVDRGGYTF; CDR3 DNA: TGCAGTGCTGTTGACAGGGGGGGCTACACCTTC
clone size: NA; J gene: TRBJ2-3; D gene: NA; V gene: TRBV6-5; CDR3 protein: CASSYASSTTDTQYF; CDR3 DNA: TGTGCCAGCAGTTACGCCTCTAGCACCACAGATACGCAGTATTTT
clone size: NA; J gene: TRBJ2-1; D gene: NA; V gene: TRBV6-5; CDR3 protein: CATGAGVEQFF; CDR3 DNA: TGTGCCACCGGCGCAGGGGTTGAGCAGTTCTTC
clone size: NA; J gene: TRBJ2-3; D gene: TRBD2; V gene: TRBV7-6; CDR3 protein: CASSLTSLREGGSTDTQYF; CDR3 DNA: TGTGCCAGCAGCTTGACTTCTTTAAGGGAGGGTGGTAGCACAGATACGCAGTATTTT
clone size: once; J gene: TRBJ2-1; D gene: NA; V gene: TRBV19; CDR3 protein: CASSIREGSEQFF; CDR3 DNA: TGTGCCAGTAGTATCAGGGAAGGTAGTGAGCAGTTCTTC
clone size: NA; J gene: TRBJ2-7; D gene: TRBD1; V gene: TRBV5-1; CDR3 protein: CASSLAGTGGGEQYF; CDR3 DNA: TGCGCCAGCAGCTTGGCAGGGACAGGCGGCGGCGAGCAGTACTTC
clone size: few; J gene: TRBJ2-1; D gene: TRBD1; V gene: TRBV5-4; CDR3 protein: CASSLEAGGFNEQFF; CDR3 DNA: TGTGCCAGCAGCTTGGAGGCAGGGGGATTCAATGAGCAGTTCTTC
clone size: NA; J gene: TRBJ2-7; D gene: NA; V gene: TRBV3-1/TRBV3-2; CDR3 protein: CASSQAISEQYF; CDR3 DNA: TGTGCCAGCAGCCAAGCCATTAGCGAGCAGTACTTC